Shown below are 31 T cell receptor beta chains from a single sample sequenced in a study of T-cell reconstitution after alpha-beta-depleted transplantation in children. Using unique molecular identifiers, the investigators prepared the TCRbeta library. From the PCR reads, TCRdb called clonotypes with MiXCR, one entry per CDR3 protein. The table has about 610,000 distinct CDR3 sequences, roughly 10% seen once. The input for sequencing was PBMCs from the stem cell graft donor, taken from the stem cell graft. Receptors were obtained from a human donor who donated a stem cell graft to a child with acute myeloid leukemia.

A few counts support this clonotype. This CDR3 reads CASSSIRQARYYEQYF. Here the CDR3 DNA reads TGTGCCAGCAGCTCCATTCGACAGGCTAGGTACTACGAGCAGTACTTC. The V and J genes are TRBV11-2 and TRBJ2-7, with D possibly TRBD1 on 6 matching bases. From germline, CDR1 is SGHAT and CDR2 FQNNGV. CDR3 size: 16 residues. V shed 4 bases and J shed 3 bases, with 19 bases lying between them.

This clonotype was seen a few times. The chain carries TRBV29-1 and TRBJ2-1, with 11 bases matching TRBD2. The V and J ends lost 1 base and 5 bases, in that order; junction bases with no gene match: 4. Looked up from germline, CDR1 is SQVTM and CDR2 is ANQGSEA. The CDR3 is 15 amino acids. Here the CDR3 DNA reads TGCAGCGTTGAAGGGGGACTAGCGGAAGACAATGAGCAGTTCTTC. This translates into CSVEGGLAEDNEQFF.

The chain has TRBV3-1 and TRBJ2-5, with D possibly being TRBD2 (6 bases). The CDR3 runs to 16 residues. Between the trimmed V and J ends, which lost 4 bases and 1 base, there was a span of 16 bases. Germline-derived CDR1 and CDR2 are LGHDT and YNNKEL (reference sequence). The CDR3 DNA sequence: TGTGCCAGCAGCCCCTGGGGGGAGGTGGGCCAAGAGACCCAGTACTTC. Protein sequence: CASSPWGEVGQETQYF.

This clonotype was seen at least ten times. The V and J genes are TRBV29-1 and TRBJ2-7, with D possibly matching TRBD1 (6 bases). The V gene lost 6 bases and the J gene lost 5 bases, with 17 bases spanning the gap. The length of the CDR3 is 13 residues. Germline lookup yields CDR1 SQVTM and CDR2 ANQGSEA. In DNA, the CDR3 is TGCAGCGTAGACACAGGGTCGACGAACGAGCAGTACTTC. Protein product: CSVDTGSTNEQYF.

V is TRBV6-1 and J is TRBJ2-2, with 9 positions matching TRBD2. In germline, CDR1 is MNHNS, CDR2 SASEGT. V shed 6 bases and J 1 base; nucleotides not matched to a gene: 9. The CDR3 spans 17 residues. The chain's CDR3 is CASSRGGGGGNTGELFF. CDR3 coding DNA: TGTGCCAGCAGCCGCGGGGGGGGCGGAGGGAACACCGGGGAGCTGTTTTTT.

The sample holds many counts of this clonotype. This chain links TRBV6-1 with TRBJ2-5; TRBD2 matches at 11 bases. The ends lost 6 bases at V and 2 bases at J; junction bases unmatched: 14. In germline, CDR1 is MNHNS, CDR2 SASEGT. The CDR3 loop spans 18 amino acids. Here the CDR3 reads CASRFALTSGTRQETQYF. For the CDR3, the DNA is TGTGCCAGCAGATTCGCCTTGACTAGCGGGACCCGTCAAGAGACCCAGTACTTC.

This chain joins TRBV6-5 and TRBJ2-3; perhaps TRBD2 as D (6 bases). CDR3 length equals 15 residues. V was shortened by 2 bases and J by 0 bases, with 9 bases between the two germline ends. The V gene's germline CDR1 is MNHEY and CDR2 SVGAGI. In DNA form, the CDR3 reads TGTGCCAGCAGTTACGTGGGAGGTAGCACAGATACGCAGTATTTT. Translating gives CASSYVGGSTDTQYF.

The V call is TRBV20-1, the J call TRBJ2-2; 10 bases agree with TRBD2. The ends lost 3 bases at V and 7 bases at J; junction bases unmatched: 8. From germline, CDR1 is DFQATT and CDR2 SNEGSKA (reference sequence). This CDR3 region has 15 residues. In DNA form, the CDR3 reads TGCAGTGCTAGCCCTAGCGGGAGAGGAAGCGGGGAGCTGTTTTTT. As protein: CSASPSGRGSGELFF.

This chain uses TRBV6-2 or TRBV6-3 with TRBJ2-4, with a possible D match to TRBD2 (6 bases). Germline values: CDR1 MNHEY, CDR2 SVGEGT. V lost 5 bases and J 3 bases, leaving 17 bases between the germline ends. This CDR3 has 16 amino acids. DNA for the CDR3: TGTGCCAGCAGTCCCCTGCCAACGGGAGTCAAAAACATTCAGTACTTC. Its translation is CASSPLPTGVKNIQYF.

This clonotype is a singleton in its sample. The junction departs from the called germline gene at one end, perhaps through a read error. The CDR3 is CTSCFVVGGRGINTGELFF. For the CDR3, the DNA is TGTACCAGCTGTTTCGTTGTCGGGGGGCGAGGGATAAACACCGGGGAGCTGTTTTTT. V gene TRBV6-4 combines with J gene TRBJ2-2; TRBD2 might be the D (7 bases). The germline gives CDR1 MRHNA, CDR2 SNTAGT. This CDR3 has 19 amino acids.

The gene calls are TRBV5-1 and TRBJ2-7, with a possible D match to TRBD1 (6 bases). The V end lost 2 bases, the J end lost 0 bases, and 15 bases lay between the germline ends. The CDR3 has 16 amino acids. Germline CDR1 is SGHRS and CDR2 is YFSETQ. CDR3 residues: CASSFRAGAFSYEQYF. The CDR3 DNA reads TGCGCCAGCAGCTTCCGCGCAGGGGCCTTCTCCTACGAGCAGTACTTC.

This chain uses TRBV25-1 with TRBJ1-6; no clear D gene. This CDR3 comprises 12 residues. The V end lost 5 bases, the J end lost 11 bases, and 10 bases lay between the germline ends. Germline CDR1 and CDR2: MGHDK and SYGVNS. CDR3 DNA sequence: TGTGCCAGCAGTACCGGCTTAACACCCCTCCACTTT. Translating it yields CASSTGLTPLHF. Drawing the rest from reference TRBV25-1 and TRBJ1-6, the complete variable domain is EADIYQTPRYLVIGTGKKITLECSQTMGHDKMYWYQQDPGMELHLIHYSYGVNSTEKGDLSSESTVSRIRTEHFPLTLESARPSHTSQYLCASSTGLTPLHFGNGTRLTVT.

This clonotype came up many times. The chain employs TRBV7-4 and TRBJ2-7; a possible D gene is TRBD2 (6 bases). CDR1 SGHVT and CDR2 SQSDAQ come from the germline V gene. Trimming shortened V by 5 bases and J by 2 bases, and 22 bases separated the two germline ends. CDR3 length: 17 amino acids. CDR3 amino acids: CASSRDSSTKYPYEQYF. The CDR3, as DNA: TGTGCCAGCAGCAGGGACTCCTCAACGAAGTACCCCTACGAGCAGTACTTC.

This chain joins TRBV4-2 and TRBJ2-7; 9 bases agree with TRBD2. This CDR3 spans 16 amino acids. Per the germline V gene, CDR1 is LGHNA and CDR2 is YNFKEQ. V shed 2 bases, J shed 8 bases, and the junction held 13 bases outside the gene matches. The CDR3 reads CASSQPTGAGGTKQYF. The CDR3 coding sequence is TGTGCCAGCAGCCAACCTACTGGAGCGGGAGGCACCAAGCAGTACTTC.

There are many counts of this clonotype. The chain links TRBV20-1 to TRBJ2-1; TRBD2 is a possible D gene (6 bases). Trimming took 7 bases from V and 2 from J, leaving 21 bases between them. Germline V gives CDR1 DFQATT, CDR2 SNEGSKA (reference sequence). CDR3 length equals 16 residues. The CDR3 sequence: CSGTPGTSITYNEQFF. For the CDR3, the DNA is TGCAGTGGTACTCCCGGGACTTCCATAACCTACAATGAGCAGTTCTTC.

This clonotype has just a few counts. This chain uses TRBV11-2 with TRBJ2-7; a weak D match, TRBD2 (6 bases). Trimming cost V 0 bases and J 3 bases, with 15 bases left between them. CDR3 length: 16 residues. Germline V lookup: CDR1 SGHAT, CDR2 FQNNGV. CDR3 sequence reads: CASSLDGGTFYYEQYF. CDR3 bases: TGTGCCAGCAGCTTAGATGGCGGGACCTTCTACTACGAGCAGTACTTC.

This clonotype was found a few times. The genes are TRBV30 and TRBJ2-2; perhaps TRBD1 as D (5 bases). Per the germline V gene, CDR1 is GTSNPN and CDR2 is SVGIG (reference sequence). The CDR3 runs to 15 residues. Trimming pared 6 bases from V and 1 base from J, leaving 15 bases between. CDR3 bases: TGTGCCTGTAACCGCGGACAACAGAACACCGGGGAGCTGTTTTTT. Its translation: CACNRGQQNTGELFF. Looking up the rest from reference TRBV30 and TRBJ2-2 gives the full variable domain: SQTIHQWPATLVQPVGSPLSLECTVEGTSNPNLYWYRQAAGRGLQLLFYSVGIGQISSEVPQNLSASRPQDRQFILSSKKLLLSDSGFYLCACNRGQQNTGELFFGEGSRLTVL.

This clonotype was found a few times. This chain links TRBV24-1 with TRBJ2-3; either TRBD1 or TRBD2 may supply D (5 bases each). Germline V gives CDR1 KGHDR, CDR2 SFDVKD. The V end was cut by 7 bases, the J end by 2 bases, with 30 bases between. This CDR3 is built from 20 residues. The CDR3 reads CATSPFGGSDPGGPTDTQYF. CDR3 nucleotides: TGTGCCACCAGCCCCTTTGGGGGTAGCGATCCTGGGGGTCCCACAGATACGCAGTATTTT.

The sample holds many counts of this clonotype. The chain has TRBV4-3 and TRBJ2-4; no clear D. Deletions cut 0 bases from V and 1 base from J, with 10 bases between. This CDR3 region has 16 residues. CDR1 and CDR2 (germline): LGHNA, YSLEER. The DNA of the CDR3 is TGCGCCAGCAGCCAAGAGTCACACGGTGCCAAAAACATTCAGTACTTC. It encodes CASSQESHGAKNIQYF.

Only a few counts were recorded for this clonotype. The chain is built from TRBV7-9 and TRBJ1-1, with 7 bases identical to TRBD1. V shed 1 base and J 4 bases; nucleotides not matched to a gene: 6. The germline V gene encodes CDR1 SEHNR and CDR2 FQNEAQ (reference sequence). The length of the CDR3 is 15 residues. The CDR3 region has the DNA TGTGCCAGCAGCTTAGGAGACAGGACAGGCACTGAAGCTTTCTTT. This gives the protein CASSLGDRTGTEAFF.

There are a few counts of this clonotype. The chain is built from TRBV15 and TRBJ2-1; 12 nucleotides match TRBD1. Germline V gene sequence: CDR1 LNHNV, CDR2 YYDKDF (reference sequence). This CDR3 has 18 residues. The trim removed 3 bases at V and 7 bases at J, leaving 13 bases unmatched. This CDR3 reads CATSRDISGTGGWNEQFF. In nucleotides, the CDR3 is TGTGCCACCAGCAGGGACATATCCGGGACAGGGGGCTGGAATGAGCAGTTCTTC. Combining the CDR3 with reference TRBV15 and TRBJ2-1 gives the whole variable domain DAMVIQNPRYQVTQFGKPVTLSCSQTLNHNVMYWYQQKSSQAPKLLFHYYDKDFNNEADTPDNFQSRRPNTSFCFLDIRSPGLGDTAMYLCATSRDISGTGGWNEQFFGPGTRLTVL.

This clonotype occurred a few times. The chain carries TRBV29-1 and TRBJ2-3; D ambiguous. The CDR3 loop spans 15 amino acids. Germline V CDR1 and CDR2: SQVTM, ANQGSEA. The germline V and J ends were trimmed by 3 bases and 0 bases, with 13 bases remaining between them. CDR3 sequence (DNA): TGCAGCGTTGAGGATACGGGTGTAAGCACAGATACGCAGTATTTT. Translation gives CSVEDTGVSTDTQYF.

The rearrangement joins TRBV30 to TRBJ2-7; a possible D gene is TRBD2 (5 bases). The CDR3 has 14 residues. V was clipped by 1 base and J by 3 bases, with 13 bases between them. The germline V gene encodes CDR1 GTSNPN and CDR2 SVGIG (reference sequence). CDR3 residues: CAWSASKRDYEQYF. The CDR3 region has the DNA TGTGCCTGGAGTGCTTCTAAGAGGGACTACGAGCAGTACTTC.

The J gene is TRBJ2-7, the V gene TRBV30; 8 bases map to TRBD1. The CDR3 runs to 12 residues. CDR1 is GTSNPN, CDR2 SVGIG, per germline (reference sequence). Trimming took 8 bases from V and 3 from J; bases not matched to a gene: 6. The DNA of the CDR3 is TGTGCCGGAGACAGGGGCGGCTACGAGCAGTACTTC. The encoded protein is CAGDRGGYEQYF.

The sample holds a few counts of this clonotype. J is TRBJ2-1 and V is TRBV7-3, with TRBD2 as a possible D gene (6 bases). CDR1 is SGHTA, CDR2 FQGTGA, per germline. The CDR3 has 15 amino acids. Trimming took off 4 bases at V and 5 bases at J, with 15 bases between the two ends. CDR3 nucleotide sequence: TGTGCCAGCAGCTCGACGTACGGGGGAGACAATGAGCAGTTCTTC. Translated, it gives CASSSTYGGDNEQFF. Full variable domain (missing parts from reference TRBV7-3 and TRBJ2-1): GAGVSQTPSNKVTEKGKYVELRCDPISGHTALYWYRQSLGQGPEFLIYFQGTGAADDSGLPNDRFFAVRPEGSVSTLKIQRTERGDSAVYLCASSSTYGGDNEQFFGPGTRLTVL.

This clonotype has a count of ten or more. V and J are TRBV20-1 and TRBJ2-1, with TRBD2 matching 11 bases. This CDR3 region has 13 residues. Trimming cost V 7 bases and J 7 bases; bases outside gene matches: 6. CDR1 and CDR2 from the germline V gene are DFQATT and SNEGSKA (reference sequence). This chain's CDR3 is CSGTSGSSNEQFF. DNA of the CDR3: TGCAGTGGAACTAGCGGGAGTAGTAATGAGCAGTTCTTC.

Ten or more counts support this clonotype. The chain recombines TRBV29-1 with TRBJ2-1, with 10 bases identical to TRBD2. This CDR3 has 14 amino acids. Germline-derived CDR1 and CDR2 are SQVTM and ANQGSEA. V dropped 6 bases and J dropped 4; count of bases not matched to a gene: 6. CDR3 region: CSVRTSGIYNEQFF. The CDR3 DNA follows: TGCAGCGTACGGACTAGCGGCATATACAATGAGCAGTTCTTC.

This sequence joins TRBV28 and TRBJ2-7; perhaps D is TRBD1 or TRBD2 (5 bases each). This CDR3 region has 15 residues. The germline gives CDR1 MDHEN, CDR2 SYDVKM. The V end was cut by 6 bases, the J end by 3 bases, with 18 bases between. DNA for the CDR3: TGTGCCAGCAGACCCTCCGGGACGGTCAACTACGAGCAGTACTTC. This sequence encodes CASRPSGTVNYEQYF.

The V call is TRBV5-1, the J call TRBJ2-1, with TRBD2 identical over 8 bases. Germline CDR1 is SGHRS and CDR2 is YFSETQ. Trimming removed 0 bases from V and 7 bases from J; junction bases left unmatched: 6. The CDR3 totals 15 residues. The CDR3 spells CASSLVAGFANEQFF. In DNA form, the CDR3 reads TGCGCCAGCAGCTTGGTAGCGGGGTTTGCGAATGAGCAGTTCTTC.

This clonotype was observed a few times. The rearrangement uses TRBV12-3 or TRBV12-4 and TRBJ2-1, with 7 bases that match TRBD2. After removal of 5 bases from V and 8 bases from J, the junction contained 18 bases not matched to a gene. The CDR3 length is 17 residues. The CDR3, as DNA: TGTGCCAGCAGTCCCAGGCGGCGGGAGTGGGGCCTGGATGAGCAGTTCTTC. Translation: CASSPRRREWGLDEQFF.

The CDR3: CASSPIGGLGETQYF. CDR3 bases: TGTGCCAGCAGCCCCATTGGGGGGTTAGGAGAGACCCAGTACTTC. The chain carries TRBV7-2 and TRBJ2-5; possibly TRBD2 for D (6 bases). The germline V and J ends were trimmed by 5 bases and 4 bases, with 17 bases remaining between them. The CDR3 is made up of 15 amino acids. Per germline, CDR1 SGHTA and CDR2 FQGNSA.